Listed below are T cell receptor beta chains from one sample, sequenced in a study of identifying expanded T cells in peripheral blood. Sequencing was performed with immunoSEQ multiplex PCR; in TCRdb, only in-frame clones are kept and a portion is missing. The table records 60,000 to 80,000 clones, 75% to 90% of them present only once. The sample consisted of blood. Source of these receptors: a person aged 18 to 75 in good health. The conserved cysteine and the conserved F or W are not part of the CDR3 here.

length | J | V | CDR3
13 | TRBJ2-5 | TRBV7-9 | ASSQRTSGRETQY
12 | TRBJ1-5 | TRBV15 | ATSRVHRDQPQH
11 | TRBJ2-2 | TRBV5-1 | ASSFSGTGELF
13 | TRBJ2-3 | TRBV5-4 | ASRSGTGGEDTQY
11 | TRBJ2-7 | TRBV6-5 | ASSFKHVHEQY
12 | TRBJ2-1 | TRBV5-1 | ASNRDSSYNEQF
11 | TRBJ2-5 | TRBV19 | ASSIGNGETQY
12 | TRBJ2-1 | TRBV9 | ASSVGTGVSEQF
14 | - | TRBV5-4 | ASSPAPLAGKYEQY
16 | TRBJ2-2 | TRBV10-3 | AISDIAFSEGDTRELF
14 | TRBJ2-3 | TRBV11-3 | ASRSASRKPTDTQY
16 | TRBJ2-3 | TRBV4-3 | ASSLGTSGGAGADTQY
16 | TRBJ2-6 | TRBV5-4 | ASSFHGDRAAGANVLT
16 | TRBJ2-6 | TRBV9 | ASSVLGQGFSGANVLT
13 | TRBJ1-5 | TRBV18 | ASSRARVEGQPQH
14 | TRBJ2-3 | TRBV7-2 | ASSLQQGFGTDTQY
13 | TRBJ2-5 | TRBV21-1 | ASHGLAGAGETQY
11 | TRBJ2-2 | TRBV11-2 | ASSPRYAGELF
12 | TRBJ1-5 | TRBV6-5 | ASSPRDIYQPQH
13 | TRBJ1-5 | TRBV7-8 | ASSPGTGRYQPQH
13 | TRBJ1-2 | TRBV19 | ASSKTLTGDYGYT
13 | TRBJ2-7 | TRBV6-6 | ASRPTGGHTYDRY
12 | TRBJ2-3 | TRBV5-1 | ASSLGGTRDTQY
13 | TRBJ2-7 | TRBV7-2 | ASSLWVGDSYEQY
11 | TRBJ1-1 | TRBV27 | ASRLGTATEAF
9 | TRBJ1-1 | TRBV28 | ASLMNTEAF
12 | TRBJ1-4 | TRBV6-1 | ASSEGSWSEKLF
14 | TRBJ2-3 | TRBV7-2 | ASSRGTSGRTDTQY
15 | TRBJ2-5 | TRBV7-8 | ASSPRVAGGWQETQY
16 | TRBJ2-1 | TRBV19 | ASSIVGPGLAGDNEQF
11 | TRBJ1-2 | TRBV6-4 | ASSEGVGYGYT
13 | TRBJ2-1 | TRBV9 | ASSVIAELGVEQF
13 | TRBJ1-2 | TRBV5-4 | ASSLAGREIYGYT
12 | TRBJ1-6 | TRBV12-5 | ASAKGQKDSPLH
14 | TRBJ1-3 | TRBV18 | ASSSGTANFGNTIY
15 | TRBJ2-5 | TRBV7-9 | ASSRTSGHLYQETQY
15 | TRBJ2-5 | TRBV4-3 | ASSQDWDRGRRETQY
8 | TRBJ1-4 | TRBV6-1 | ASSNEKLF
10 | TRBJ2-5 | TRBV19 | ASSLTSGTQY
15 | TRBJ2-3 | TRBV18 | ASSPRAISGEADTQY
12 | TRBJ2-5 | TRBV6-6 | ASSQLQYQETQY
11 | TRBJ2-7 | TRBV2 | ASSVRATYEQY
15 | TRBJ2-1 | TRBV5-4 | ASSLAPSSGGYNEQF
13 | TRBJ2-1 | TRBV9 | ASSARAGTYNEQF
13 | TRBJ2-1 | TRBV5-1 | ASSLQGLAHNEQF
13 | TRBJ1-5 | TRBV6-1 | ASTWSRTSNQPQH
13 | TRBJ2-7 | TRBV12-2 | ASRTTSLYSYEQY
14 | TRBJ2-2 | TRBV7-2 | ASSFRGDRNAGELF
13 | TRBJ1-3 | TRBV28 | ASSFEGKAGNTIY
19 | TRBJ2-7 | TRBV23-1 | ASSQSQFYSRDTVCSYEQY